A single sample is the source of the 19 T cell receptor beta chains below, sequenced in a study of shared clonotypes between healthy human individuals. Naive CD8 cells comprised CD45RO-negative, CCR7-positively selected cells, excluding terminally differentiated effector memory CD45RA+ cells. Assay: immunoSEQ multiplex PCR; the TCRdb copy retains only in-frame clones and omits some. The sample yields about 580,000 clones, more than 95% seen once. The sequenced sample was naive CD8+ T cells sorted from blood. The origin of the receptors is a man aged 30 to 45 in good health.

The CDR3 region is CASSRLAGVPDEQFF. The CDR3 nucleotides are TGCGCCAGCAGTCGACTAGCGGGCGTACCGGATGAGCAGTTCTTC. This chain uses TRBV4-1 with TRBJ2-1; 10 positions agree with TRBD2. V lost 6 bases and J lost 8; bases outside the gene matches: 10. This CDR3 comprises 15 residues. CDR1 is MGHRA and CDR2 is YSYEKL in the germline V gene.

DNA for the CDR3: TGTGCCAGCAGCTTAGGGCTCCCTCGGGGTAGCACAGATACGCAGTATTTT. Translating gives CASSLGLPRGSTDTQYF. The V gene is TRBV7-6, the J gene TRBJ2-3; D might be TRBD2 (5 bases). Between the trimmed V and J ends, which lost 1 base and 0 bases, there was a span of 14 bases. This CDR3 spans 17 amino acids. Germline CDR1 and CDR2: SGHVS and FNYEAQ. The full variable domain, rest sourced from reference TRBV7-6 and TRBJ2-3, is GAGVSQSPRYKVTKRGQDVALRCDPISGHVSLYWYRQALGQGPEFLTYFNYEAQQDKSGLPNDRFSAERPEGSISTLTIQRTEQRDSAMYRCASSLGLPRGSTDTQYFGPGTRLTVL.

The rearrangement uses TRBV5-4 and TRBJ2-2; no reliable D call. V shed 4 bases and J shed 2 bases, with 3 bases lying between them. The CDR3 runs 12 residues. Germline V gene lookup returns CDR1 SGHNT and CDR2 YYREEE (reference sequence). The CDR3 DNA is TGTGCCAGCAGCCCAAACACCGGGGAGCTGTTTTTT. Translation gives CASSPNTGELFF.

V gene TRBV11-2 combines with J gene TRBJ2-3; D unclear. Germline CDR1 is SGHAT and CDR2 is FQNNGV. V lost 4 bases and J 11 bases, leaving 16 bases between the germline ends. The length of the CDR3 is 13 residues. This CDR3 reads CASSSDLTSGQYF. Written as DNA, the CDR3 is TGTGCCAGCAGCTCCGACCTTACCAGTGGGCAGTATTTT.

The J gene is TRBJ2-3, the V gene TRBV11-2; TRBD2 matches at 7 bases. CDR3 length: 17 amino acids. V was clipped by 1 base and J by 0 bases; unmatched bases: 7. Germline V gives CDR1 SGHAT, CDR2 FQNNGV. The CDR3 region has the DNA TGTGCCAGCAGCTTAGTGATAGCGGGTACTAGCACAGATACGCAGTATTTT. Translated, it gives CASSLVIAGTSTDTQYF.

The chain recombines TRBV6-5 with TRBJ2-1; 9 bases line up with TRBD2. CDR3 length equals 16 residues. The J segment lost 5 bases and the V segment lost 2 bases, leaving 7 bases of the junction unmatched. Germline V gives CDR1 MNHEY, CDR2 SVGAGI. CDR3 bases: TGTGCCAGCAGTTACGTCGGCGGGAGGGCCCACAATGAGCAGTTCTTC. The encoded protein is CASSYVGGRAHNEQFF.

This clone was detected only once. CDR3: CASSLDRGYEETQYF. The CDR3 bases are TGTGCCAGCAGCTTAGATCGGGGATATGAAGAGACCCAGTACTTC. The genes are TRBV11-2 and TRBJ2-5; TRBD2 might be the D (5 bases). Trimming shortened V by 0 bases and J by 3 bases, and 11 bases separated the two germline ends. The germline V gene has CDR1 SGHAT and CDR2 FQNNGV. The CDR3 totals 15 residues. The full variable domain, rest sourced from reference TRBV11-2 and TRBJ2-5, is EAGVAQSPRYKIIEKRQSVAFWCNPISGHATLYWYQQILGQGPKLLIQFQNNGVVDDSQLPKDRFSAERLKGVDSTLKIQPAKLEDSAVYLCASSLDRGYEETQYFGPGTRLLVL.

The gene calls are TRBV19 and TRBJ2-7; either TRBD1 or TRBD2 may fit D (6 bases each). The CDR3 runs to 13 residues. Germline lookup yields CDR1 LNHDA and CDR2 SQIVND (reference sequence). Trimming stripped 8 bases from V and 1 base from J, with 12 bases between. CDR3 DNA: TGTGCCAGTGCAACAGGGACTTCCTACGAGCAGTACTTC. This translates into CASATGTSYEQYF.

The chain is built from TRBV7-9 and TRBJ1-2; 10 bases fit TRBD1. The CDR3 has 17 residues. V gave up 5 bases and J gave up 6 bases; unmatched junction bases: 15. The V gene's germline CDR1 is SEHNR and CDR2 FQNEAQ (reference sequence). CDR3 loop: CASSTPLQSGTGDGYTF. The CDR3 DNA follows: TGTGCCAGCAGCACCCCTCTCCAATCCGGGACAGGGGATGGCTACACCTTC. The full variable domain, its missing parts supplied by reference TRBV7-9 and TRBJ1-2, is DTGVSQNPRHKITKRGQNVTFRCDPISEHNRLYWYRQTLGQGPEFLTYFQNEAQLEKSRLLSDRFSAERPKGSFSTLEIQRTEQGDSAMYLCASSTPLQSGTGDGYTFGSGTRLTVV.

V gene TRBV2 combines with J gene TRBJ2-3; 8 positions match TRBD2. Germline V gene data show CDR1 as SNHLY and CDR2 as FYNNEI. Germline trimming cut 6 bases from V and 2 bases from J; bases unmatched to any gene: 16. The CDR3 runs to 18 residues. CDR3 nucleotides: TGTGCCAGCAGCGTGGGGATTACTAGCGGTACCCTCACAGATACGCAGTATTTT. Its translation is CASSVGITSGTLTDTQYF.

The chain employs TRBV13 and TRBJ2-7; unclear D gene. The length of the CDR3 is 15 residues. The V gene lost 6 bases and the J gene lost 3 bases, with 18 bases spanning the gap. The germline V gene encodes CDR1 PRHDT and CDR2 FYEKMQ (reference sequence). CDR3 region: CASSSQAFGLYEQYF. In DNA form, the CDR3 reads TGTGCCAGCAGTTCCCAGGCGTTCGGGCTCTACGAGCAGTACTTC.

This chain joins TRBV25-1 and TRBJ2-5; D not resolved. Trimming left V 7 bases short and J 4 bases short, with 7 bases between. This CDR3 comprises 11 residues. CDR1 and CDR2 from the germline V gene are MGHDK and SYGVNS. CDR3 residues: CASKARETQYF. The CDR3 DNA sequence: TGTGCCAGCAAGGCCAGAGAGACCCAGTACTTC.

This clone was observed once. V is TRBV5-4 and J is TRBJ1-1; weak D call: TRBD1 (6 bases). Germline V CDR1 and CDR2: SGHNT, YYREEE (reference sequence). This CDR3 has 15 amino acids. Trimming took 0 bases from V and 3 from J, leaving 12 bases between them. This CDR3 is CASSLVDRFDTEAFF. CDR3 sequence (DNA): TGTGCCAGCAGCTTGGTGGACAGATTCGACACTGAAGCTTTCTTT.

This sequence joins TRBV9 and TRBJ1-2, with D perhaps matching TRBD1 (6 bases). Germline V gives CDR1 SGDLS, CDR2 YYNGEE. V lost 3 bases and J lost 8, with 20 bases in between. The CDR3 length is 15 residues. The CDR3: CASSGSGAIRDGYTF. CDR3 nucleotides: TGTGCCAGCAGCGGGTCAGGGGCTATTAGGGACGGCTACACCTTC.

The V call is TRBV27, the J call TRBJ2-3; no clear D. The V and J ends lost 5 bases and 6 bases respectively, with 9 bases between them. Germline lookup yields CDR1 MNHEY and CDR2 SMNVEV (reference sequence). There are 12 residues in the CDR3. CDR3 sequence reads: CASSRLGDTQYF. CDR3 nucleotides: TGTGCCAGCAGTCGCCTAGGCGATACGCAGTATTTT.

V usage is TRBV29-1 and J usage is TRBJ2-3; no clear D gene. Per the germline V gene, CDR1 is SQVTM and CDR2 is ANQGSEA. This CDR3 spans 12 amino acids. The V and J ends lost 6 bases and 4 bases respectively, with 11 bases between them. CDR3 sequence reads: CSVWVGADTQYF. CDR3 coding DNA: TGCAGCGTCTGGGTTGGCGCAGATACGCAGTATTTT.

The chain uses TRBV19 and TRBJ2-7, with 8 bases fitting TRBD2. This CDR3 comprises 14 residues. The V and J ends lost 5 bases and 6 bases, in that order; junction bases with no gene match: 9. The germline V gene encodes CDR1 LNHDA and CDR2 SQIVND (reference sequence). CDR3 protein: CASSRTAGASEQYF. In nucleotides, the CDR3 is TGTGCCAGTAGTCGGACAGCGGGGGCATCCGAGCAGTACTTC.

The chain carries TRBV11-3 and TRBJ2-7; 10 bases match TRBD1. This CDR3 is built from 15 residues. Germline CDR1 SGHNT, CDR2 YENEEA. Germline trimming cut 0 bases from V and 5 bases from J; bases unmatched to any gene: 4. This chain's CDR3 is CASSLDRDRGNEQYF. The CDR3 bases are TGTGCCAGCAGCTTAGACCGGGACAGGGGCAACGAGCAGTACTTC.

The V gene is TRBV4-3, the J gene TRBJ2-7; perhaps TRBD2 as D (5 bases). CDR3 length: 15 amino acids. V dropped 0 bases and J dropped 2 bases, with 11 bases sitting between them. Germline V lookup: CDR1 LGHNA, CDR2 YSLEER. CDR3 sequence: CASSQDIGSPYEQYF. DNA for the CDR3: TGCGCCAGCAGCCAAGATATTGGGAGTCCCTACGAGCAGTACTTC.